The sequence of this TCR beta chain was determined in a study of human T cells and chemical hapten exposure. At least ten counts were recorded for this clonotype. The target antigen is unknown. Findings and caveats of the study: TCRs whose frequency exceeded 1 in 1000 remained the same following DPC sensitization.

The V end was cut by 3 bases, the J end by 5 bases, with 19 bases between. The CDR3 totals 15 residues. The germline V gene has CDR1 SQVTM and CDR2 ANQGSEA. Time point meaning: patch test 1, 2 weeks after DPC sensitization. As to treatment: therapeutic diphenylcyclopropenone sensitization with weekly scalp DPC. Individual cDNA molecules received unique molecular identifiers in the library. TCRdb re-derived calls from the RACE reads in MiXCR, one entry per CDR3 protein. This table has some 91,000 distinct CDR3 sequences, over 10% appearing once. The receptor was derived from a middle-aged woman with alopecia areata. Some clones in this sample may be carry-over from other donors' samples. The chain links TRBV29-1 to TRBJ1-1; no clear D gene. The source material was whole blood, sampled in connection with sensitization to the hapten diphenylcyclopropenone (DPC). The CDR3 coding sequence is TGCAGCGTTGACCCCCATCTGAGAAGGTGGACTGAAGCTTTCTTT. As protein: CSVDPHLRRWTEAFF.